This record covers a single TCR beta chain. The CDR3 is 13 residues long. Germline lookup yields CDR1 MNHEY and CDR2 SMNVEV (reference sequence). The V gene end was trimmed by 5 bases and the J gene end by 4 bases; junction bases not matched to a gene: 4. The entry originates in a study of technical replicates of blood from several donors. TCRdb's table, derived via immunoSEQ multiplex PCR, lists solely in-frame clones and lacks some. The profile shows about 75,000 clones, around 97% of them singletons. Sequencing was done on a sample of T cells isolated from PBMCs. The receptor was derived from a human donor in good health. The V and J genes are TRBV27 and TRBJ2-7; 8 bases are shared with TRBD2. The CDR3 sequence: CASSKREGYEQYF. The CDR3 DNA sequence: TGTGCCAGCAGTAAACGGGAGGGGTACGAGCAGTACTTC.